This is a list of T cell receptor beta chains from one sample in a study of blood T cell repertoires in COVID-19. Clones were sequenced by immunoSEQ multiplex PCR, and TCRdb holds only the in-frame ones, with some missing. The sample includes around 390,000 clones, 80% to 90% of them seen just once. Sequencing input: PBMCs or T cells enriched from blood (not recorded which). The source of these receptors is a woman in her fifties or sixties who had recovered from COVID-19. The CDR3 runs from the conserved cysteine through the conserved F or W. A clone size is listed for some rows: how often the clone was seen (once, few, many), or a class if it is expanded.

v_gene | abundance | CDR3aa
TRBV12-3/TRBV12-4 | NA | CASSVTGYGYTF
TRBV4-2 | NA | CASSQEVSGGPEQYF
TRBV4-3 | NA | CASSQDFAGINYGYTF
TRBV7-3 | NA | CASSLGQGNTGELFF
TRBV3-1/TRBV3-2 | NA | CASSQGISAPDTQYF
TRBV7-9 | NA | CASSLGGAGYYGYTF
TRBV3-1/TRBV3-2 | NA | CASSQATGAVQPQHF
TRBV6-4 | once | CASSTGGEAGELFF
TRBV30 | NA | CAWDRAYNEQFF
TRBV30 | NA | CAWSVYVGRGKYNEQFF
TRBV12-3/TRBV12-4 | NA | CASTGQGSGYTF
TRBV6-5 | once | CASRHRGRVGGYTF
TRBV30 | once | CAWSPFGGLTYNEQFF
TRBV30 | NA | CALDSSYNSPLHF
TRBV14 | NA | CASSPDRGGYTF
TRBV6-5 | NA | CASSAVDAPGSEQFF
TRBV3-1/TRBV3-2 | NA | CASSQDLAGGMAQFF
TRBV30 | NA | CAWTGDFGYTF
TRBV5-1 | NA | CASSRSLQGAYGYTF
TRBV4-3 | NA | CASSQATGGANTEAFF